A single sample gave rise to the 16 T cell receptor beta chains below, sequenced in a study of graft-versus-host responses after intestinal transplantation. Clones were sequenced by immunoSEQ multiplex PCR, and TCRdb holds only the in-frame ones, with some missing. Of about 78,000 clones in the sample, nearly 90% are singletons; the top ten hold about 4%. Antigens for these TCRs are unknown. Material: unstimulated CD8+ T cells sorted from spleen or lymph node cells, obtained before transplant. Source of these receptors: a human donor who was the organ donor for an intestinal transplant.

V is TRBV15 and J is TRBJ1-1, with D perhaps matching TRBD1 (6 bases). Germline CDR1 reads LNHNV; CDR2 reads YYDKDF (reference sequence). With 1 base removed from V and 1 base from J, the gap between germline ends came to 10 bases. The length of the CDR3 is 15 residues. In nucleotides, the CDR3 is TGTGCCACCAGCAGAGCGTGGGACAAGAACACTGAAGCTTTCTTT. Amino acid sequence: CATSRAWDKNTEAFF.

This CDR3 reads CASSLGPGYSNEKLFF. The DNA for the CDR3 is TGTGCCAGCAGTTTAGGCCCAGGGTATTCCAATGAAAAACTGTTTTTT. This chain joins TRBV27 and TRBJ1-4; maybe TRBD1 (5 bases). Deletions cut 2 bases from V and 5 bases from J, with 15 bases between. The CDR3 is made up of 16 amino acids. The germline gives CDR1 MNHEY, CDR2 SMNVEV (reference sequence).

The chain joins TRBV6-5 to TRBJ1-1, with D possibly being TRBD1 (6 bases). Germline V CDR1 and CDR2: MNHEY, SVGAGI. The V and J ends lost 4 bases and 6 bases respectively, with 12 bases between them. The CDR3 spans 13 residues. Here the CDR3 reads CASSLGAVAEAFF. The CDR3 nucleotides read TGTGCCAGCAGTTTGGGGGCAGTAGCTGAAGCTTTCTTT.

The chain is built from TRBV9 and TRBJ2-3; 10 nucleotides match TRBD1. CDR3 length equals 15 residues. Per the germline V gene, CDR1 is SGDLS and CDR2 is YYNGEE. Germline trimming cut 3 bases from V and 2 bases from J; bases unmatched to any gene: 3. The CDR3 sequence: CASSAGTGVTDTQYF. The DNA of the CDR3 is TGTGCCAGCAGCGCCGGGACAGGGGTCACAGATACGCAGTATTTT.

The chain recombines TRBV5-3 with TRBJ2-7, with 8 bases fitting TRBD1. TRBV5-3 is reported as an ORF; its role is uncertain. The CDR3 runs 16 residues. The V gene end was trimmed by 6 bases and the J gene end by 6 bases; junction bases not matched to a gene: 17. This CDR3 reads CARTPRGRPLPCEQYV. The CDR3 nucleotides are TGTGCCAGAACCCCCAGGGGGCGACCCCTTCCTTGCGAGCAGTACGTC.

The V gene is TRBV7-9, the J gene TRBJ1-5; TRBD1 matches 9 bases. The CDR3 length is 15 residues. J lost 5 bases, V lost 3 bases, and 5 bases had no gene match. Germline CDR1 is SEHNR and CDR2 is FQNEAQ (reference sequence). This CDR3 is CASSFGQGTDQPQHF. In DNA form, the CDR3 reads TGTGCCAGCAGCTTTGGACAGGGGACCGATCAGCCCCAGCATTTT.

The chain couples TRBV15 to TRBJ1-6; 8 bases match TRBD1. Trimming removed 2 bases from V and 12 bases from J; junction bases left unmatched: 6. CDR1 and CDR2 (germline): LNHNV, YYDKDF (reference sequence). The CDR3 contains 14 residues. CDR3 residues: CATSRSRGLVPLHF. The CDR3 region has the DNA TGTGCCACCAGCAGAAGCAGGGGGCTGGTACCCCTCCACTTT.

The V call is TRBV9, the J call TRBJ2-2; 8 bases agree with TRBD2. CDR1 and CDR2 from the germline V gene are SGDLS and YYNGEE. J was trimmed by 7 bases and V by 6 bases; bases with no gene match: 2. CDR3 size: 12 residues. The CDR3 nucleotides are TGTGCCAGCAACCGGGGGGGCGGGGAGCTGTTTTTT. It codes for CASNRGGGELFF.

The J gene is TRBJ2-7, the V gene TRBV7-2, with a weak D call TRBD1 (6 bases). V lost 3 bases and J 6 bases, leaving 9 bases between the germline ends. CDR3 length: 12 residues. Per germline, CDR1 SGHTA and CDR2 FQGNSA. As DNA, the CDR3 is TGTGCCAGCAGCTTCCTACAGGGCGAGCAGTACGTC. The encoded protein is CASSFLQGEQYV.

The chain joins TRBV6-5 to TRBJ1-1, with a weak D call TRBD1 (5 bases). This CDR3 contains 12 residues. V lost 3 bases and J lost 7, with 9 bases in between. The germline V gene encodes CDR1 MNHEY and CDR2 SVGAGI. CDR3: CASSYAQGEAFF. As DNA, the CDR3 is TGTGCCAGCAGTTATGCTCAGGGTGAAGCTTTCTTT.

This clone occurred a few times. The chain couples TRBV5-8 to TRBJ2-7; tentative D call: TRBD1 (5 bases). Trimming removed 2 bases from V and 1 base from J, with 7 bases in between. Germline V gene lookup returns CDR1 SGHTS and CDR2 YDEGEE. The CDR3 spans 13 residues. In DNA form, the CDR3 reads TGTGCCAGCAGCTTCCAGGGATCCTACGAGCAGTACGTC. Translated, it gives CASSFQGSYEQYV.

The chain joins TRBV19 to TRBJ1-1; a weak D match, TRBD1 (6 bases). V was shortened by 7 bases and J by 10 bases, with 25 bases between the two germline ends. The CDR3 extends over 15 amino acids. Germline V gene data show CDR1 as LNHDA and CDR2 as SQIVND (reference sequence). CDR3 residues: CASMGPRGFDFGAFF. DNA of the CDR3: TGTGCCAGTATGGGACCCAGGGGATTCGATTTCGGAGCTTTCTTT.

Here the CDR3 reads CASSEPTGPHADTQYF. As DNA, the CDR3 is TGTGCCAGCAGTGAACCCACAGGACCACACGCTGATACGCAGTATTTT. This rearrangement joins TRBV6-1 to TRBJ2-3; D is possibly TRBD1 (5 bases). The CDR3 spans 16 residues. Germline V CDR1 and CDR2: MNHNS, SASEGT. The V end lost 2 bases, the J end lost 6 bases, and 18 bases lay between the germline ends.

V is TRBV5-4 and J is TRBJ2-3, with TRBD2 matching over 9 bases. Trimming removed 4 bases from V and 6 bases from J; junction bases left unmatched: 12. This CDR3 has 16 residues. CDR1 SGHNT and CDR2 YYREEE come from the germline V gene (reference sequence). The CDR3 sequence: CASSHGTSSGGDTQYF. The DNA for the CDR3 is TGTGCCAGCAGCCATGGGACTAGCTCAGGAGGGGATACGCAGTATTTT. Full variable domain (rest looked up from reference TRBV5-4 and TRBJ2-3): ETGVTQSPTHLIKTRGQQVTLRCSSQSGHNTVSWYQQALGQGPQFIFQYYREEENGRGNFPPRFSGLQFPNYSSELNVNALELDDSALYLCASSHGTSSGGDTQYFGPGTRLTVL.

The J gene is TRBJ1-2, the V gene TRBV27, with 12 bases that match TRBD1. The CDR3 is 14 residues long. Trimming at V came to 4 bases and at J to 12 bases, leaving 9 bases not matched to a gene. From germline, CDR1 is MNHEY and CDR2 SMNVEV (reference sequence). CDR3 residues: CASSSHPGQGADTF. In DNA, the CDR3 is TGTGCCAGCAGTTCCCACCCGGGACAGGGGGCCGACACCTTC.

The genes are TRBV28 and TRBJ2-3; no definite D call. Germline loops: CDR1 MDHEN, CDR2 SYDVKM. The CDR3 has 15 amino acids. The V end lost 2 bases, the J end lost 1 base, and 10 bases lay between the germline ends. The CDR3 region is CASSLGNEGTDTQYF. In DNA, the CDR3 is TGTGCCAGCAGTTTAGGCAACGAAGGCACAGATACGCAGTATTTT.